The 19 T cell receptor beta chains presented below share a single source sample, sequenced in a study of cytomegalovirus exposure and HLA in healthy donors. Measured with immunoSEQ multiplex PCR; TCRdb has only the in-frame clones, and not every one. The table lists approximately 160,000 clones, about 90% of them singletons. Specimen: PBMCs. The receptors were gathered from a woman under 30 in good health and CMV-seropositive.

This rearrangement joins TRBV7-9 to TRBJ2-5, with a tentative D call TRBD1 (6 bases). V was trimmed by 6 bases and J by 1 base, leaving 15 bases between them. CDR3 length: 15 amino acids. Looked up from germline, CDR1 is SEHNR and CDR2 is FQNEAQ (reference sequence). The CDR3 DNA follows: TGTGCCAGCAGTTCCGCTTTGACAGGCCAAGAGACCCAGTACTTC. Protein sequence: CASSSALTGQETQYF.

V is TRBV2 and J is TRBJ1-1; D not certain. The V and J ends lost 3 bases and 0 bases respectively, with 5 bases between them. The CDR3 totals 13 residues. Germline assignment: CDR1 SNHLY and CDR2 FYNNEI. CDR3 in DNA: TGTGCCAGCAGTGACAACTTGAACACTGAAGCTTTCTTT. Translated, it gives CASSDNLNTEAFF.

V usage is TRBV5-4 and J usage is TRBJ2-2; 10 positions match TRBD2. The CDR3 runs 16 residues. Per germline, CDR1 SGHNT and CDR2 YYREEE (reference sequence). V was pared by 0 bases and J by 8 bases, with 7 bases of the junction left unmatched. CDR3 region: CASSLASGSIRGELFF. The CDR3 DNA reads TGTGCCAGCAGCTTGGCTAGCGGGAGCATTAGGGGGGAGCTGTTTTTT.

The V and J genes are TRBV28 and TRBJ2-5, with 7 positions matching TRBD1. With V trimmed by 5 bases and J by 4 bases, 4 bases remained unmatched. Germline CDR1 is MDHEN and CDR2 is SYDVKM. CDR3 size: 13 residues. This CDR3 reads CASSTYRGETQYF. The DNA of the CDR3 is TGTGCCAGCAGTACGTACAGGGGAGAGACCCAGTACTTC.

V gene TRBV6-1 combines with J gene TRBJ2-7; TRBD1 aligns across 10 bases. Germline V CDR1 and CDR2: MNHNS, SASEGT. The J segment lost 5 bases and the V segment lost 6 bases, leaving 7 bases of the junction unmatched. CDR3 length: 14 residues. The CDR3 DNA is TGTGCCAGCAGGGAGGGGACAGGGGACCACGAGCAGTACTTC. Translation: CASREGTGDHEQYF.

The chain couples TRBV7-6 to TRBJ2-1, with D uncertain. V was cut by 6 bases and J by 0 bases, with 12 bases left in between. The CDR3 loop spans 15 amino acids. Germline V gives CDR1 SGHVS, CDR2 FNYEAQ. CDR3 nucleotide sequence: TGTGCCAGCAGTTCATTCGGCGGCTCCTACAATGAGCAGTTCTTC. Translating it yields CASSSFGGSYNEQFF.

V and J are TRBV10-1 and TRBJ1-2; the D gene is possibly TRBD1 (6 bases). Germline V CDR1 and CDR2: WNHNN, SYGVQD (reference sequence). This CDR3 is built from 16 residues. The germline V and J ends were trimmed by 0 bases and 7 bases, with 18 bases remaining between them. CDR3 bases: TGCGCCAGCAGTGAGTCAGAGAGGAGCGGGGGCCTTGGCTACACCTTC. Its translation is CASSESERSGGLGYTF.

This clone was picked up one time. The rearrangement joins TRBV9 to TRBJ2-2; 9 nucleotides agree with TRBD2. V trimming: 4 bases; J trimming: 7 bases; junction bases outside the gene matches: 11. Germline CDR1 is SGDLS and CDR2 is YYNGEE. The CDR3 sequence is 16 residues long. The CDR3: CASSSISGGSGGELFF. CDR3 DNA: TGTGCCAGCAGCTCTATTAGCGGGGGAAGTGGCGGGGAGCTGTTTTTT.

The rearrangement joins TRBV5-1 to TRBJ2-5, with 8 bases identical to TRBD1. From germline, CDR1 is SGHRS and CDR2 YFSETQ. The CDR3 length is 14 residues. The ends lost 3 bases at V and 4 bases at J; junction bases unmatched: 5. The CDR3 coding sequence is TGCGCCAGCAGCTACTCAGACAGGGGAGAGACCCAGTACTTC. Residues: CASSYSDRGETQYF.

The chain links TRBV30 to TRBJ1-2; D unresolved. CDR3 length: 12 residues. Germline CDR1 is GTSNPN and CDR2 is SVGIG (reference sequence). The CDR3 DNA reads TGTGCATTGGAGGGAAGGGCTTTTGGCTACACCTTC. This translates into CALEGRAFGYTF.

V gene TRBV9 combines with J gene TRBJ2-1, with 8 bases aligning to TRBD2. V shed 3 bases, J shed 6 bases, and the junction held 5 bases outside the gene matches. Germline V gene data show CDR1 as SGDLS and CDR2 as YYNGEE. The length of the CDR3 is 14 residues. The CDR3 here is CASSDASGLNEQFF. Written as DNA, the CDR3 is TGTGCCAGCAGCGACGCTAGCGGGCTCAATGAGCAGTTCTTC.

The rearrangement joins TRBV5-1 to TRBJ2-1; TRBD2 agrees at 10 bases. Trimming at V came to 3 bases and at J to 2 bases, leaving 2 bases not matched to a gene. CDR1 and CDR2 from the germline V gene are SGHRS and YFSETQ. There are 15 residues in the CDR3. Written as DNA, the CDR3 is TGCGCCAGCAGCTCTAGCGGGAGACCCTACAATGAGCAGTTCTTC. Amino acids: CASSSSGRPYNEQFF. The full variable domain, rest sourced from reference TRBV5-1 and TRBJ2-1, is KAGVTQTPRYLIKTRGQQVTLSCSPISGHRSVSWYQQTPGQGLQFLFEYFSETQRNKGNFPGRFSGRQFSNSRSEMNVSTLELGDSALYLCASSSSGRPYNEQFFGPGTRLTVL.

This chain links TRBV5-1 with TRBJ2-7; weak D call: TRBD1 (6 bases). The CDR3 length is 15 residues. Germline lookup yields CDR1 SGHRS and CDR2 YFSETQ. V was trimmed by 2 bases and J by 3 bases, leaving 15 bases between them. The CDR3 protein is CASSFPGTPIYEQYF. The CDR3 nucleotides read TGCGCCAGCAGCTTCCCCGGGACACCGATCTACGAGCAGTACTTC.

The genes are TRBV6-6 and TRBJ1-5; TRBD1 is a possible D gene (5 bases). Germline values: CDR1 MNHNY, CDR2 SVGAGI (reference sequence). The ends were cut back, 8 bases at V and 0 bases at J, with 17 bases in the middle. This CDR3 comprises 16 residues. The CDR3 DNA follows: TGTGCCAGCGGACTAACAGGAGATTATAGCAATCAGCCCCAGCATTTT. Its protein is CASGLTGDYSNQPQHF.

In its sample, this clone was seen once. The chain uses TRBV9 and TRBJ1-3; 8 nucleotides line up with TRBD1. Per the germline V gene, CDR1 is SGDLS and CDR2 is YYNGEE. Germline trimming cut 1 base from V and 1 base from J; bases unmatched to any gene: 1. The CDR3 is 15 residues long. CDR3 DNA: TGTGCCAGCAGCGTAACAGGGGGGTCTGGAAACACCATATATTTT. Translated, it gives CASSVTGGSGNTIYF.

This clone showed up just a few times. This chain joins TRBV4-1 and TRBJ1-6; D is unresolved. This CDR3 contains 12 residues. Germline V lookup: CDR1 MGHRA, CDR2 YSYEKL. The V end was cut by 3 bases, the J end by 10 bases, with 7 bases between. The CDR3 DNA reads as TGCGCCAGCAGCCAGGGCGTATCACCCCTCCACTTT. Translating gives CASSQGVSPLHF.

The chain employs TRBV9 and TRBJ1-3; a possible D gene is TRBD1 (5 bases). The CDR3 runs to 16 residues. Germline loops: CDR1 SGDLS, CDR2 YYNGEE. Trimming took off 4 bases at V and 0 bases at J, with 14 bases between the two ends. CDR3 sequence (DNA): TGTGCCAGCAGCCCCAGGACACCTCCCTCTGGAAACACCATATATTTT. Its protein product is CASSPRTPPSGNTIYF.

The chain has TRBV4-3 and TRBJ1-2; D may be TRBD1 (5 bases). This CDR3 has 14 amino acids. Germline assignment: CDR1 LGHNA and CDR2 YSLEER. The germline V and J ends were trimmed by 0 bases and 2 bases, with 7 bases remaining between them. CDR3 region: CASSQEDKNYGYTF. CDR3 DNA sequence: TGCGCCAGCAGCCAAGAGGACAAGAACTATGGCTACACCTTC.

The chain is built from TRBV28 and TRBJ2-1; a possible D gene is TRBD2 (6 bases). Germline V gene lookup returns CDR1 MDHEN and CDR2 SYDVKM. The CDR3 is 15 residues long. V shed 2 bases and J shed 5 bases, with 13 bases lying between them. The CDR3 sequence: CASSLGSGVNNEQFF. The CDR3 region has the DNA TGTGCCAGCAGTTTAGGTAGCGGAGTCAACAATGAGCAGTTCTTC.